These T cell receptor beta chains were read from a single sample in a study of T cells in Graves' hyperthyroidism and ophthalmopathy. TCRdb independently ran MiXCR on the multiplex PCR reads; one entry per CDR3 protein. In the table there are some 340,000 distinct CDR3 sequences, roughly an eighth of which are singletons. What was sequenced was blood. The receptors stem from a woman between 35 and 50 years old with Graves' ophthalmopathy. Both conserved end residues are part of each CDR3. Fields, in order: CDR3 length, clone size, V gene, J gene, D gene, CDR3 protein, CDR3 DNA. D genes are given only for firm matches. Clone size, where shown, is once, few, many, or a class for clones that have expanded.

15,many,TRBV28,TRBJ2-7,TRBD2,CASSPPSGRGNEQYF,TGTGCCAGCAGCCCCCCTAGCGGGAGGGGTAACGAGCAGTACTTC
14,many,TRBV11-2,TRBJ2-3,.,CASSLRSLGDTQYF,TGTGCCAGCAGCTTACGATCCTTGGGGGATACGCAGTATTTT
15,many,TRBV7-9,TRBJ2-3,.,CASSWTPGMTDTQYF,TGTGCCAGCAGTTGGACACCAGGGATGACAGATACGCAGTATTTT
11,many,TRBV29-1,TRBJ2-3,.,CSVRPGDTQYF,TGCAGCGTTCGACCGGGCGATACGCAGTATTTT
15,many,TRBV19,TRBJ1-2,.,CASSIMSPTSYGYTF,TGTGCCAGTAGTATTATGTCCCCGACCTCCTATGGCTACACCTTC
21,.,TRBV24-1,TRBJ2-1,.,CATSDFSGGKDVESSYNEQFF,TGTGCCACCAGTGACTTTTCGGGTGGGAAGGACGTAGAGAGCTCCTACAATGAGCAGTTCTTC
14,.,TRBV12-3/TRBV12-4,TRBJ2-2,.,CASSLAGATGELFF,TGTGCCAGCAGTTTAGCGGGAGCCACCGGGGAGCTGTTTTTT
19,few,TRBV11-3,TRBJ2-6,TRBD1,CASSPGDRVVPPGANVLTF,TGTGCCAGCAGCCCCGGGGACAGGGTGGTCCCCCCTGGGGCCAACGTCCTGACTTTC
14,many,TRBV6-1,TRBJ1-5,TRBD1,CASSPDRLTQPQHF,TGTGCCAGCAGCCCGGACAGGTTAACTCAGCCCCAGCATTTT
12,.,TRBV7-9,TRBJ2-3,.,CASSFGRDTQYF,TGTGCCAGCAGCTTCGGGCGAGATACGCAGTATTTT
14,many,TRBV11-3,TRBJ2-7,.,CASSASVRASGQYF,TGTGCCAGCAGCGCGTCAGTAAGGGCGAGTGGGCAGTACTTC
20,.,TRBV7-8,TRBJ2-7,.,CASNTILDRSGRGFRYEQYF,TGTGCCAGCAATACTATTCTGGACAGATCGGGGAGGGGATTTCGCTACGAGCAGTACTTC
13,.,TRBV30,TRBJ2-7,TRBD2,CAWTWGGRLEQYF,TGTGCCTGGACGTGGGGCGGGAGGCTCGAGCAGTACTTC
14,many,TRBV10-3,TRBJ2-7,.,CAIRSTATGPEQYF,TGTGCCATACGATCAACGGCGACGGGTCCTGAGCAGTACTTC
15,many,TRBV2,TRBJ2-4,.,CASSPAWRSKNIQYF,TGTGCCAGCAGTCCCGCGTGGCGATCCAAAAACATTCAGTACTTC
17,few,TRBV20-1,TRBJ1-2,TRBD1,CSARDFRTGDSNYGYTF,TGCAGTGCTAGAGATTTTAGGACAGGGGACTCTAACTATGGCTACACCTTC
15,few,TRBV6-1,TRBJ1-1,TRBD1,CASMLGTGGTTEAFF,TGTGCCAGCATGTTGGGGACAGGGGGGACCACTGAAGCTTTCTTT
15,many,TRBV20-1,TRBJ2-3,TRBD2,CSARVGSGGTYTQYF,TGCAGTGCTAGAGTCGGTAGCGGGGGAACATATACGCAGTATTTT
13,few,TRBV20-1,TRBJ1-5,.,CSASRGPHQPQHF,TGCAGTGCTAGTAGGGGACCTCATCAGCCCCAGCATTTT
17,few,TRBV3-1,TRBJ2-7,.,CASSQAGGQAQAYEQYF,TGTGCCAGCAGCCAAGCGGGGGGACAGGCTCAGGCCTACGAGCAGTACTTC
14,.,TRBV7-9,TRBJ2-7,TRBD1,CASSFQGVSYEQYF,TGTGCCAGCAGCTTCCAGGGGGTGTCCTACGAGCAGTACTTC
15,many,TRBV20-1,TRBJ2-3,.,CSARQVGEYTDTQYF,TGCAGTGCTAGACAGGTCGGCGAATACACAGATACGCAGTATTTT
14,many,TRBV10-3,TRBJ1-5,TRBD1,CAIKGDRGGQPQHF,TGTGCCATCAAGGGGGACAGGGGTGGTCAGCCCCAGCATTTT
14,many,TRBV2,TRBJ2-5,.,CASSEKVGEETQYF,TGTGCCAGCAGTGAGAAGGTGGGAGAAGAGACCCAGTACTTC
18,many,TRBV11-2,TRBJ2-3,TRBD2,CASSSLAGDTASTDTQYF,TGTGCCAGCAGCTCACTAGCGGGGGACACGGCTAGCACAGATACGCAGTATTTT
14,few,TRBV19,TRBJ1-1,.,CASSIGGVNTEAFF,TGTGCCAGTAGTATAGGAGGGGTAAACACTGAAGCTTTCTTT
17,many,TRBV6-6,TRBJ2-7,TRBD2,CASSYQGLAGAIHEQYF,TGTGCCAGCAGTTACCAGGGACTAGCGGGAGCAATCCACGAGCAGTACTTC
15,.,TRBV19,TRBJ2-1,.,CASSGGRGPYNEQFF,TGTGCCAGTAGTGGGGGCCGAGGACCCTACAATGAGCAGTTCTTC
15,many,TRBV6-1,TRBJ2-1,.,CASGTGTTTYNEQFF,TGTGCCAGCGGAACCGGGACAACAACCTACAATGAGCAGTTCTTC
15,many,TRBV15,TRBJ1-1,.,CATSREGAPSTEAFF,TGTGCCACCAGCAGAGAGGGGGCACCTTCTACTGAAGCTTTCTTT
12,many,TRBV7-2,TRBJ2-1,.,CASSLLNNEQFF,TGTGCCAGCAGCTTACTAAACAATGAGCAGTTCTTC
15,.,TRBV5-1,TRBJ2-7,.,CASSSGRSFSYEQYF,TGCGCCAGCAGCTCGGGACGGAGTTTCTCCTACGAGCAGTACTTC
13,.,TRBV20-1,TRBJ1-1,.,CSASQNANTEAFF,TGCAGTGCTTCTCAGAACGCAAACACTGAAGCTTTCTTT
15,many,TRBV12-3/TRBV12-4,TRBJ2-5,TRBD2,CASSRWTSGRETQYF,TGTGCCAGCAGTCGTTGGACTAGCGGGAGGGAGACCCAGTACTTC
12,many,TRBV10-1,TRBJ2-1,.,CASSDGLARQFF,TGCGCCAGCAGTGACGGTCTAGCGAGGCAGTTCTTC
14,many,TRBV2,TRBJ1-1,.,CASGLEQEGTEAFF,TGTGCCAGCGGTTTGGAGCAGGAGGGTACTGAAGCTTTCTTT
16,few,TRBV10-3,TRBJ1-2,TRBD1,CAIGGDRARTSYGYTF,TGTGCCATCGGAGGTGACAGGGCGCGTACCTCCTATGGCTACACCTTC
16,few,TRBV20-1,TRBJ2-1,TRBD2,CSAQNRGRGGYNEQFF,TGCAGTGCTCAAAATCGGGGGAGGGGCGGATACAATGAGCAGTTCTTC
18,.,TRBV20-1,TRBJ2-3,TRBD1,CSARGYYRDRGSEDTQYF,TGCAGTGCTAGAGGCTATTACCGGGACAGGGGGTCGGAGGATACGCAGTATTTT
14,many,TRBV20-1,TRBJ2-1,.,CSAERGGRDNEQFF,TGCAGTGCAGAGCGCGGGGGCCGGGACAATGAGCAGTTCTTC
12,many,TRBV2,TRBJ2-7,.,CASSETGYEQYF,TGTGCCAGCAGTGAGACAGGCTACGAGCAGTACTTC
13,many,TRBV7-9,TRBJ2-1,.,CASRQGPGNEQFF,TGTGCCAGCAGACAAGGACCAGGGAATGAGCAGTTCTTC
16,.,TRBV20-1,TRBJ1-6,.,CSARAVGSSYNSPLHF,TGCAGTGCTAGAGCAGTTGGATCCTCCTATAATTCACCCCTCCACTTT
15,.,TRBV3-1,TRBJ2-1,.,CASSQTGRSYNEQFF,TGTGCCAGCAGCCAAACGGGACGGAGCTACAATGAGCAGTTCTTC
13,many,TRBV13,TRBJ1-1,.,CASSLDMYTEAFF,TGTGCCAGCAGCTTAGATATGTACACTGAAGCTTTCTTT
16,many,TRBV9,TRBJ2-5,TRBD2,CASSVGPSGGQETQYF,TGTGCCAGCAGCGTAGGACCCAGCGGGGGACAAGAGACCCAGTACTTC
16,many,TRBV28,TRBJ2-7,.,CASSPPGQTRSYEQYF,TGTGCCAGCAGTCCCCCCGGGCAGACCCGTTCCTACGAGCAGTACTTC
16,few,TRBV27,TRBJ2-3,.,CASRTTGSPFTDTQYF,TGTGCCAGCAGGACAACAGGCTCCCCTTTCACAGATACGCAGTATTTT
14,many,TRBV27,TRBJ1-2,.,CASSLSHSLYGYTF,TGTGCCAGCAGTTTATCGCACAGCCTCTATGGCTACACCTTC
14,.,TRBV10-1,TRBJ1-2,.,CASNQSTLMDGYTF,TGCGCCAGCAATCAGAGTACCCTAATGGATGGCTACACCTTC
14,few,TRBV6-1,TRBJ1-1,.,CASSEADRGTEAFF,TGTGCCAGCAGTGAAGCGGACAGAGGCACTGAAGCTTTCTTT
13,.,TRBV4-1,TRBJ1-1,.,CASSQGASTEAFF,TGCGCCAGCAGCCAGGGGGCGTCGACTGAAGCTTTCTTT
14,.,TRBV12-3/TRBV12-4,TRBJ2-7,.,CASSSGWFSYEQYF,TGTGCCAGCAGTTCCGGGTGGTTCTCCTACGAGCAGTACTTC
16,.,TRBV5-5,TRBJ1-5,TRBD1,CASSTRPGQGNQPQHF,TGTGCCAGCAGCACACGTCCGGGACAGGGTAATCAGCCCCAGCATTTT
14,many,TRBV10-2,TRBJ2-1,.,CASIRRDAYNEQFF,TGCGCCAGCATACGCAGGGATGCCTACAATGAGCAGTTCTTC